This passage covers 17 T cell receptor beta chains from one sample sequenced in a study of blood T cells in healthy people across ages. The use of a sample-barcoded 5' primer and a J-beta primer mix characterized a second PCR of roughly 7 to 11 cycles. Using its own MiXCR run on the 5' RACE reads, TCRdb lists one record per CDR3 protein. The sample carries roughly 1,500,000 distinct CDR3 sequences, about 31% recorded once. Specimen: blood. The receptors were sampled from a woman in her twenties or thirties in good health.

The rearrangement joins TRBV6-5 to TRBJ2-2; 8 bases map to TRBD1. Unmatched junction bases numbered 11, after V lost 2 bases and J lost 3 bases. Per germline, CDR1 MNHEY and CDR2 SVGAGI. This CDR3 region has 18 residues. The CDR3 sequence: CASSYQKIGTGYTGELFF. The CDR3 DNA follows: TGTGCCAGCAGTTACCAAAAAATAGGGACAGGCTACACCGGGGAGCTGTTTTTT.

The V gene is TRBV5-4, the J gene TRBJ2-7; D perhaps matches TRBD1 (6 bases). V lost 3 bases to trimming and J lost 5 bases, with 15 bases between them. Germline V gene data show CDR1 as SGHNT and CDR2 as YYREEE (reference sequence). This CDR3 comprises 14 residues. CDR3 amino acids: CASSYTGFTNEQYF. CDR3 sequence (DNA): TGTGCCAGCAGCTATACAGGGTTCACTAACGAGCAGTACTTC.

This chain links TRBV28 with TRBJ2-7, with TRBD1 matching over 9 bases. Germline V gives CDR1 MDHEN, CDR2 SYDVKM. The length of the CDR3 is 14 residues. J gave up 4 bases and V 3 bases, and 4 bases lay outside the gene matches. The CDR3, as DNA: TGTGCCAGCAGTTTTGGGACAGGGTGGTACGAGCAGTACTTC. This encodes CASSFGTGWYEQYF.

This clonotype was observed a handful of times. V and J are TRBV5-1 and TRBJ2-5, with D possibly matching TRBD1 (5 bases). Trimming removed 2 bases at V and 3 bases at J, with 14 bases between. The germline V gene encodes CDR1 SGHRS and CDR2 YFSETQ. The CDR3 totals 15 residues. CDR3 region: CASSFSQGKEETQYF. The CDR3 coding sequence is TGCGCCAGCAGCTTCTCTCAGGGCAAGGAAGAGACCCAGTACTTC.

This clonotype was seen many times. A junction boundary mismatches the germline segment, possibly from a read error. V and J are TRBV5-1 and TRBJ2-3; D might be TRBD2 (7 bases). The germline CDR1 and CDR2 sequences are SGHRS and YFSETQ. The CDR3 runs to 15 residues. The CDR3 spells CASSLEGGRTDTQYF. The CDR3 coding sequence is TGTGCCAGCAGCTTAGAGGGGGGGCGCACAGATACGCAGTATTTT.

The chain couples TRBV12-3 or TRBV12-4 to TRBJ1-3; D is perhaps TRBD1 (5 bases). V was shortened by 5 bases and J by 3 bases, with 8 bases between the two germline ends. The CDR3 has 13 amino acids. CDR3 DNA sequence: TGTGCCAGCAGTCCCAGGGTTGGAAACACCATATATTTT. Translating gives CASSPRVGNTIYF.

In the case of this clonotype: Just one base apart from a much larger clone, this may be a read error. The genes are TRBV4-1 and TRBJ2-4; 14 bases are shared with TRBD2. The DNA end is more similar to TRBJ2-7, so the J call may be wrong. From germline, CDR1 is MGHRA and CDR2 YSYEKL. This CDR3 contains 17 residues. The CDR3 loop is CACSQEPGLAGAYEQYF. In nucleotides, the CDR3 is TGCGCCTGCAGCCAAGAACCGGGACTAGCGGGGGCTTACGAGCAGTACTTC.

The V and J genes are TRBV24-1 and TRBJ2-1; 9 bases are shared with TRBD2. J lost 5 bases, V lost 6 bases, and 10 bases had no gene match. Germline V CDR1 and CDR2: KGHDR, SFDVKD. The CDR3 runs 16 residues. In DNA form, the CDR3 reads TGTGCCACCAGTCGCGAGGCTAGCGGGATCCACAATGAGCAGTTCTTC. Protein sequence: CATSREASGIHNEQFF.

This clonotype was detected many times. One end of the junction fails to match germline, which may point to a read error. This chain uses TRBV6-1 with TRBJ2-5; no clear D. The CDR3 covers 11 residues. The V gene's germline CDR1 is MNHNS and CDR2 SASEGT. CDR3 coding DNA: TGTGCCAGCAGGGAAGGGAAGACCCAGTACTTC. It codes for CASREGKTQYF.

The rearrangement joins TRBV4-1 to TRBJ2-3; either TRBD1 or TRBD2 may supply D (6 bases each). The germline gives CDR1 MGHRA, CDR2 YSYEKL. With 3 bases removed from V and 4 bases from J, the gap between germline ends came to 14 bases. This CDR3 comprises 15 residues. Here the CDR3 DNA reads TGCGCCAGCAGCCATACAGGGACTGGAGCAGATACGCAGTATTTT. Its protein product is CASSHTGTGADTQYF.

A few counts support this clonotype. The V gene is TRBV29-1, the J gene TRBJ2-7, with D perhaps matching TRBD2 (5 bases). Trimming took off 8 bases at V and 6 bases at J, with 5 bases between the two ends. There are 8 residues in the CDR3. Germline CDR1 SQVTM, CDR2 ANQGSEA. The DNA of the CDR3 is TGCAGCAGCGGCGAGCAGTACTTC. Amino acids: CSSGEQYF.

The chain joins TRBV4-3 to TRBJ2-7, with 7 nucleotides matching TRBD2. CDR1 LGHNA and CDR2 YSLEER come from the germline V gene. The trim removed 2 bases at V and 2 bases at J, leaving 12 bases unmatched. The CDR3 runs 17 residues. CDR3: CASSQTGPGAGTYEQYF. The CDR3 DNA reads as TGCGCCAGCAGCCAAACGGGGCCAGGAGCGGGGACCTACGAGCAGTACTTC.

The genes are TRBV20-1 and TRBJ1-2; weak D call: TRBD1 (6 bases). With 6 bases removed from V and 0 bases from J, the gap between germline ends came to 14 bases. CDR3 length: 14 residues. Germline V gene data show CDR1 as DFQATT and CDR2 as SNEGSKA (reference sequence). The CDR3 is CSAPRQVTNYGYTF. DNA of the CDR3: TGCAGTGCGCCGCGACAGGTGACTAACTATGGCTACACCTTC.

A remark on this clonotype: A clone one base away is much larger, so this may be a read error. This rearrangement joins TRBV5-6 to TRBJ2-4; 9 nucleotides agree with TRBD1. Germline V gives CDR1 SGHDT, CDR2 YYEEEE. This CDR3 is 16 amino acids long. The CDR3 here is CAGSSSGTGLTNIQYF. CDR3 bases: TGTGCCGGCAGCAGCTCCGGGACAGGGTTGACAAACATTCAGTACTTC.

This clonotype was recorded a few times. In DNA, the CDR3 is TGCAGCGTTGAAGTTCAAAGTAGGGGGGTCACTGAGCAGTTCTTC. It is translated as CSVEVQSRGVTEQFF. The genes are TRBV29-1 and TRBJ2-1; D tentatively fits TRBD1 or TRBD2 (6 bases each). Trimming took off 1 base at V and 9 bases at J, with 19 bases between the two ends. Per germline, CDR1 SQVTM and CDR2 ANQGSEA. The CDR3 runs to 15 residues.

This clonotype was recorded at least ten times. The V gene is TRBV4-1, the J gene TRBJ2-7; 7 bases match TRBD2. TRBJ2-5 explains the end of the DNA better; the J call may be wrong. The CDR3 is 15 residues long. CDR1 and CDR2 (germline): MGHRA, YSYEKL. The CDR3 coding sequence is TGCGCCAGCAGCCAAGATGGGGGGGGGAGAGAGACCCAGTACTTC. Translation gives CASSQDGGGRETQYF.

This clonotype was recorded at least ten times. This chain connects TRBV7-3 to TRBJ2-7; tentative D call: TRBD2 (5 bases). This CDR3 is 14 amino acids long. Trimming took 4 bases from V and 1 from J, leaving 11 bases between them. Germline CDR1 SGHTA, CDR2 FQGTGA. CDR3 nucleotides: TGTGCCAGCAGCTCCTCTCGGGGTTCCTACGAGCAGTACTTC. Its protein product is CASSSSRGSYEQYF.